Shown below are 12 T cell receptor beta chains from a single sample sequenced in a study of monozygotic twins with inflammatory bowel disease. Each CDR3 protein gets one entry in TCRdb, which reprocessed the 5' RACE reads and gives no DNA. The listing contains just over 300,000 distinct CDR3 sequences. Input material: blood. Receptors originate from a human donor with ulcerative colitis or Crohn's disease, or a healthy co-twin of an affected twin (not recorded which).

CDR3 in amino acids: CASSPSGLAVTYEQYF. The chain couples TRBV3-1 to TRBJ2-7; TCRdb indicates TRBD2, and absent DNA this call remains unverified. In germline, CDR1 is LGHDT, CDR2 YNNKEL (reference sequence). The CDR3 is 16 residues long.

The V and J genes are TRBV5-1 and TRBJ2-5; TCRdb's assignment of TRBD1 cannot be checked, as there is no DNA. This CDR3 is 13 amino acids long. CDR1 and CDR2 (germline): SGHRS, YFSETQ. The CDR3 is CASRGGLQETQYF.

The rearrangement links TRBV7-2 to TRBJ2-2; TCRdb's assignment of TRBD1 cannot be checked, as there is no DNA. There are 14 residues in the CDR3. Germline loops: CDR1 SGHTA, CDR2 FQGNSA. This CDR3 reads CASSIGQGTGELFF.

The chain joins TRBV7-2 to TRBJ1-3; the D gene TCRdb calls, TRBD1, cannot be checked with no DNA. The CDR3 runs 15 residues. CDR1 is SGHTA and CDR2 is FQGNSA in the germline V gene. This CDR3 is CASSPGTGPGNTIYF. The full variable domain, rest sourced from reference TRBV7-2 and TRBJ1-3, is GAGVSQSPSNKVTEKGKDVELRCDPISGHTALYWYRQSLGQGLEFLIYFQGNSAPDKSGLPSDRFSAERTGGSVSTLTIQRTQQEDSAVYLCASSPGTGPGNTIYFGEGSWLTVV.

The chain employs TRBV12-3 or TRBV12-4 and TRBJ2-2. The CDR3 has 11 residues. The CDR3 sequence is CASRVKGELFF.

The chain employs TRBV7-2 and TRBJ1-5; TCRdb indicates TRBD1, and absent DNA this call remains unverified. Germline V gene data show CDR1 as SGHTA and CDR2 as FQGNSA. The CDR3 is 16 amino acids. This chain's CDR3 is CASSHPVGPYNQPQHF.

The chain carries TRBV20-1 and TRBJ1-5. This CDR3 comprises 15 residues. Germline V gene sequence: CDR1 DFQATT, CDR2 SNEGSKA (reference sequence). The CDR3 protein is CSARDPKGIGQPQHF.

The rearrangement joins TRBV7-2 to TRBJ1-4; checking the TCRdb D call of TRBD1 is not possible without DNA. The length of the CDR3 is 14 residues. Germline CDR1 is SGHTA and CDR2 is FQGNSA. The CDR3 loop is CASSHRGLSEKLFF.

V gene TRBV7-9 combines with J gene TRBJ2-7; TCRdb names TRBD1, which stays unverified in the absence of DNA. The CDR3 extends over 15 amino acids. CDR1 SEHNR and CDR2 FQNEAQ come from the germline V gene (reference sequence). The CDR3 loop reads CASSLKQGISYEQYF.

V gene TRBV7-8 combines with J gene TRBJ2-7; the D gene TCRdb calls, TRBD2, cannot be checked with no DNA. The CDR3 is made up of 15 amino acids. CDR1 is SGHVS and CDR2 is FQNEAQ in the germline V gene. CDR3 sequence: CASSSPGLAGYEQYF.

The rearrangement links TRBV28 to TRBJ1-2; TCRdb indicates TRBD1, and absent DNA this call remains unverified. CDR3 length: 14 amino acids. The germline V gene has CDR1 MDHEN and CDR2 SYDVKM. CDR3 loop: CASSLGTGNHGYTF.

The chain is built from TRBV20-1 and TRBJ2-4. Per germline, CDR1 DFQATT and CDR2 SNEGSKA (reference sequence). The CDR3 runs 13 residues. The CDR3 sequence: CSALIIAKNIQYF.